The rows below give T cell receptor beta chains drawn from one sample of a study of identical twins. TCRdb re-derived calls from the 5' RACE reads in MiXCR, one entry per CDR3 protein. This sample carries nearly 200,000 distinct CDR3 sequences, 15% to 20% of them seen once, and the ten largest clones take 40%. The same data also contributed to another study, on T cells expressing NK-cell markers.

The specimen sequenced was CD8+ T cells sorted from blood. The receptors derive from a woman aged 18-35 years in good health. Both conserved end residues are part of each CDR3. D genes are given only for firm matches. Not every row has a clone size; where given, it reads once, few, many or a size class.

clone size,D gene,V gene,J gene,CDR3 protein,CDR3 DNA
.,TRBD2,TRBV7-9,TRBJ2-3,CASSLLLAGNTDTQYF,TGTGCCAGCAGCTTACTCCTAGCGGGAAACACAGATACGCAGTATTTT
.,.,TRBV10-2,TRBJ2-1,CASNTESSYNEQFF,TGCGCCAGCAATACGGAGAGCTCCTACAATGAGCAGTTCTTC
few,.,TRBV27,TRBJ2-7,CASKSGNEQYF,TGTGCCAGTAAATCCGGGAACGAGCAGTACTTC
.,.,TRBV5-1,TRBJ2-2,CASRDRSNTGELFF,TGCGCCAGCAGAGACAGATCGAACACCGGGGAGCTGTTTTTT
few,.,TRBV19,TRBJ2-3,CASSLTSSDTQYF,TGTGCCAGTAGTTTAACTAGCAGCGATACGCAGTATTTT
.,.,TRBV25-1,TRBJ2-7,CASRDRNSYEQYF,TGTGCCAGCAGAGACAGAAATTCCTACGAGCAGTACTTC
.,TRBD2,TRBV20-1,TRBJ2-3,CSAPSGGVGTQYF,TGCAGTGCCCCTAGCGGGGGGGTAGGTACGCAGTATTTT
.,.,TRBV4-3,TRBJ2-2,CASSQEAASGELFF,TGCGCCAGCAGCCAAGAGGCAGCCTCCGGGGAGCTGTTTTTT
.,.,TRBV7-9,TRBJ1-1,CASSPREGGTEAFF,TGTGCCAGCAGCCCCCGGGAGGGCGGCACTGAAGCTTTCTTT
.,.,TRBV30,TRBJ2-1,CAWSFGFGRNEQFF,TGTGCCTGGAGCTTCGGCTTTGGGAGGAATGAGCAGTTCTTC
few,.,TRBV9,TRBJ2-3,CASSVEANKMSTDTQYF,TGTGCCAGCAGCGTAGAAGCCAATAAGATGAGCACAGATACGCAGTATTTT
.,TRBD1,TRBV6-1,TRBJ2-1,CASSIPGQGPNEQFF,TGTGCCAGCAGCATACCGGGACAGGGTCCCAATGAGCAGTTCTTC
.,TRBD2,TRBV12-3/TRBV12-4,TRBJ2-1,CASSLGTSGNNEQFF,TGTGCCAGCAGTTTGGGGACTAGCGGGAACAATGAGCAGTTCTTC
.,.,TRBV7-6,TRBJ2-3,CASSLGALRADTQYF,TGTGCCAGCAGCTTAGGGGCTCTTAGAGCAGATACGCAGTATTTT
.,.,TRBV5-6,TRBJ2-7,CASSFPSAPEQYF,TGTGCCAGCAGCTTTCCCTCCGCCCCGGAGCAGTACTTC
few,.,TRBV20-1,TRBJ2-7,CSARDTGMGSHEQYF,TGCAGTGCTAGAGATACCGGGATGGGGTCCCACGAGCAGTACTTC
.,.,TRBV6-5,TRBJ1-2,CASSYSAGYGYTF,TGTGCCAGCAGTTACTCGGCTGGCTATGGCTACACCTTC
.,.,TRBV7-9,TRBJ2-7,CASTLGGEQYF,TGTGCCAGCACCCTTGGGGGCGAGCAGTACTTC
.,TRBD2,TRBV7-9,TRBJ2-1,CASSSGGENEQFF,TGTGCCAGCAGCTCTGGGGGGGAGAATGAGCAGTTCTTC
few,TRBD2,TRBV7-8,TRBJ2-3,CASSSFSGRIGDTQYF,TGTGCCAGCAGCTCCTTTAGCGGGAGGATAGGAGATACGCAGTATTTT
medium-sized,.,TRBV3-1,TRBJ1-2,CASSQVLIGTFYGYTF,TGTGCCAGCAGCCAGGTACTAATCGGGACATTCTATGGCTACACCTTC
.,.,TRBV3-1,TRBJ1-1,CASRVESEGTEAFF,TGTGCCAGCAGGGTAGAGTCCGAGGGCACTGAAGCTTTCTTT
few,TRBD2,TRBV4-3,TRBJ2-1,CASSQVKLAGHEQFF,TGCGCCAGCAGCCAAGTGAAGCTAGCGGGGCATGAGCAGTTCTTC
.,.,TRBV5-4,TRBJ2-1,CASSPLSYNEQFF,TGTGCCAGCAGCCCACTCTCCTACAATGAGCAGTTCTTC
.,.,TRBV6-6,TRBJ1-4,CASSDLNEKLFF,TGTGCCAGCAGTGACTTAAATGAAAAACTGTTTTTT
many,.,TRBV4-3,TRBJ2-7,CASSQVAGRWLYEQYF,TGCGCCAGCAGCCAAGTGGCGGGGAGGTGGCTCTACGAGCAGTACTTC
few,TRBD1,TRBV7-9,TRBJ2-7,CASSSPGTDYYEQYF,TGTGCCAGCAGCTCCCCCGGGACAGACTACTACGAGCAGTACTTC
few,.,TRBV6-1,TRBJ2-1,CASRPGTGNEQFF,TGTGCCAGCAGGCCCGGGACCGGCAATGAGCAGTTCTTC
.,TRBD1,TRBV7-9,TRBJ2-3,CASSLPGTGTDTQYF,TGTGCCAGCAGCCTACCCGGGACAGGAACAGATACGCAGTATTTT
.,.,TRBV12-3/TRBV12-4,TRBJ1-2,CASKSAVGSWSYTF,TGTGCCAGTAAAAGCGCAGTGGGAAGTTGGAGCTACACCTTC
few,TRBD2,TRBV25-1,TRBJ2-1,CASSDHRLAAPYNEQFF,TGTGCCAGCAGTGATCACCGGCTAGCGGCACCCTACAATGAGCAGTTCTTC
.,.,TRBV14,TRBJ2-7,CASSQVRDEQYF,TGTGCCAGCAGCCAAGTCAGGGACGAGCAGTACTTC
few,.,TRBV6-5,TRBJ2-7,CASSSYGGGGGEQYF,TGTGCCAGCAGTTCCTACGGGGGCGGAGGGGGGGAGCAGTACTTC
few,.,TRBV6-1,TRBJ1-2,CASTTGRPNYGYTF,TGTGCCAGCACAACAGGGCGACCTAACTATGGCTACACCTTC
.,TRBD2,TRBV10-3,TRBJ2-3,CAISEVLAGEADTQYF,TGTGCCATCAGTGAAGTCCTAGCGGGGGAGGCAGATACGCAGTATTTT
few,.,TRBV9,TRBJ2-3,CASSVYGGSTDTQYF,TGTGCCAGCAGCGTATATGGCGGGAGCACAGATACGCAGTATTTT
few,.,TRBV29-1,TRBJ2-3,CSVEGRGDAQYF,TGCAGCGTTGAGGGGCGGGGAGATGCGCAGTATTTT
.,.,TRBV3-1,TRBJ2-3,CASSPGTSSSDTQYF,TGTGCCAGCAGTCCGGGGACCAGTTCCTCAGATACGCAGTATTTT
once,.,TRBV3-1,TRBJ1-2,CASSEDSGYGYTF,TGTGCCAGCAGCGAAGACAGCGGCTATGGCTACACCTTC
.,TRBD2,TRBV9,TRBJ2-1,CASSVPQTSGSYNEQFF,TGTGCCAGCAGCGTCCCCCAAACTAGCGGCTCCTACAATGAGCAGTTCTTC
many,TRBD1,TRBV27,TRBJ2-4,CASSSGGAGSGKNIQYF,TGTGCCAGCAGTTCAGGGGGCGCGGGGTCGGGCAAAAACATTCAGTACTTC
.,.,TRBV6-5,TRBJ1-1,CASSYISGTEAFF,TGTGCCAGCAGTTACATCTCGGGCACTGAAGCTTTCTTT
.,.,TRBV9,TRBJ2-2,CASSPGTDTGELFF,TGTGCCAGCAGTCCTGGGACCGACACCGGGGAGCTGTTTTTT
few,TRBD2,TRBV27,TRBJ2-1,CASSPGTSGGNYNEQFF,TGTGCCAGCAGTCCTGGGACTAGCGGGGGTAACTACAATGAGCAGTTCTTC
.,TRBD1,TRBV7-9,TRBJ1-1,CASSETGASNTEAFF,TGTGCCAGCAGTGAAACAGGGGCAAGTAACACTGAAGCTTTCTTT
.,.,TRBV4-3,TRBJ1-1,CASSQAGQGHGNTEAFF,TGCGCCAGCAGCCAAGCGGGTCAGGGTCACGGGAACACTGAAGCTTTCTTT
few,TRBD2,TRBV2,TRBJ2-1,CASSPEPGLAYNEQFF,TGTGCCAGCAGTCCGGAGCCGGGACTAGCCTACAATGAGCAGTTCTTC
few,.,TRBV12-3/TRBV12-4,TRBJ1-1,CASSLFIHKNTEAFF,TGTGCCAGCAGTTTATTTATCCACAAGAACACTGAAGCTTTCTTT
few,.,TRBV12-3/TRBV12-4,TRBJ1-4,CASSFLWDANHGDEKLFF,TGTGCCAGCAGTTTTCTATGGGACGCAAATCACGGTGATGAAAAACTGTTTTTT
few,.,TRBV9,TRBJ1-2,CASSGRRKDGYTF,TGTGCCAGCAGCGGTCGGAGGAAGGATGGCTACACCTTC
many,TRBD2,TRBV12-3/TRBV12-4,TRBJ2-3,CASSLPTLAGTYHSGDTQYF,TGTGCCAGCAGTTTACCGACTCTAGCGGGGACCTACCACTCGGGGGATACGCAGTATTTT